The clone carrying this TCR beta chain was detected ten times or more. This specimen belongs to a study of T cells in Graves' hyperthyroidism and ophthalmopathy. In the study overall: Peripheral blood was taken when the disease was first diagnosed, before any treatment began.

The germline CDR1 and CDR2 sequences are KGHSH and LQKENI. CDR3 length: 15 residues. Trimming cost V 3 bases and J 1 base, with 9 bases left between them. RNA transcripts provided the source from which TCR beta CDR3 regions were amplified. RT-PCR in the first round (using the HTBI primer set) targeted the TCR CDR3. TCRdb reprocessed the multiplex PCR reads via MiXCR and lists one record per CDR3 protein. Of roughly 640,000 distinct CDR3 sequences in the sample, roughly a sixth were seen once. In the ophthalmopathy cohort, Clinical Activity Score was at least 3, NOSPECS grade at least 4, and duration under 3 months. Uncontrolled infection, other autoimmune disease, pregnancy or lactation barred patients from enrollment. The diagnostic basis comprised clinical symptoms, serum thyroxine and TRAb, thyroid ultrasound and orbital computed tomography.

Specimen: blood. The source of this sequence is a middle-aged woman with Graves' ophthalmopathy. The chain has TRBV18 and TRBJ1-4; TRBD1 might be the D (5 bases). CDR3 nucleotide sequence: TGTGCCAGCTCACCGATTCAGGGAACTAATGAAAAACTGTTTTTT. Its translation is CASSPIQGTNEKLFF.